The rows below give T cell receptor beta chains drawn from one sample of a study of cytomegalovirus exposure and HLA in healthy donors. Method: immunoSEQ multiplex PCR; TCRdb's copy keeps in-frame clones and lacks some. The data show over 55,000 clones, around 80% seen once. Sequencing used PBMCs. The receptor set was obtained from a male donor in good health and CMV-seronegative. Each CDR3 is given with its conserved first and last residue. Fields, in order: V gene, D gene, clone size, J gene, CDR3 protein. A D gene is named only where the DNA matches it firmly. The size field is filled for only some rows; it gives once, few, many or a size class.

V: TRBV7-6; D: .; size: .; J: TRBJ1-2; CDR3: CASSLAHSDGYTF
V: TRBV19; D: TRBD2; size: once; J: TRBJ2-2; CDR3: CASSIPGLASGELFF
V: TRBV7-3; D: TRBD2; size: .; J: TRBJ2-3; CDR3: CASSLVASGSSTDTQYF
V: TRBV7-2; D: TRBD1; size: .; J: TRBJ2-5; CDR3: CASSLAGQNQETQYF
V: TRBV7-2; D: TRBD2; size: .; J: TRBJ2-5; CDR3: CASSFSRRGVRETQYF
V: TRBV7-3; D: .; size: .; J: TRBJ2-7; CDR3: CASSPRGRTYEQYF
V: TRBV7-8; D: .; size: .; J: TRBJ2-7; CDR3: CASSSSLGSPAGEQYF
V: TRBV4-3; D: .; size: .; J: TRBJ1-2; CDR3: CASSQERQGGNYGYTF
V: TRBV29-1; D: TRBD1; size: .; J: TRBJ1-2; CDR3: CSVDEGAGGYGYTF
V: TRBV11-3; D: .; size: .; J: TRBJ2-5; CDR3: CASSSGLSQETQYF
V: TRBV2; D: TRBD1; size: .; J: TRBJ1-2; CDR3: CASSPDRGPGYGYTF
V: TRBV18; D: .; size: .; J: TRBJ2-1; CDR3: CASSPRTGTRGEQFF
V: TRBV5-3; D: .; size: once; J: TRBJ2-7; CDR3: CARSPGVGEQYF
V: TRBV6-6; D: TRBD1; size: .; J: TRBJ1-1; CDR3: CASSLTTGLVEAFF